A single sample gave rise to the 10 T cell receptor beta chains below, sequenced in a study of human T cells and chemical hapten exposure (dated by TCRdb to the early 2020s). Total RNA was isolated from unfractionated whole blood collected in Tempus Blood RNA tubes. Library method: 5' RACE. These reads were obtained on an Illumina MiSeq. The raw public data were reprocessed by TCRdb itself: fastp quality trimming at Q25, MiXCR clonotype calling, in-frame beta chains only. Each CDR3 protein appears once, grouped with its most common genes and DNA. The sample table lists about 81,000 distinct CDR3 sequences, roughly 8.4% of them with a count of one. Approximately 2.1% of the sample is in the top ten clones. These TCRs come from a male donor in good health.

This clonotype was detected ten times or more. J is TRBJ2-3 and V is TRBV20-1, with 7 bases identical to TRBD2. CDR1 and CDR2 (germline): DFQATT, SNEGSKA (reference sequence). The CDR3 is 17 residues long. V was pared by 5 bases and J by 0 bases, with 14 bases of the junction left unmatched. CDR3 sequence reads: CSALSQWGGPSTDTQYF. As DNA, the CDR3 is TGCAGTGCTCTAAGTCAATGGGGGGGACCTAGCACAGATACGCAGTATTTT.

The chain uses TRBV6-6 and TRBJ2-3; TRBD1 matches at 9 bases. The CDR3 is 16 amino acids. J gave up 1 base and V 6 bases, and 8 bases lay outside the gene matches. Germline CDR1 MNHNY, CDR2 SVGAGI (reference sequence). Written as DNA, the CDR3 is TGTGCCAGCAGCTTTACAGGGGGCGGAGGCACAGATACGCAGTATTTT. It encodes CASSFTGGGGTDTQYF.

This clonotype was seen ten or more times. J is TRBJ2-7 and V is TRBV24-1; D may be TRBD2 (5 bases). There are 16 residues in the CDR3. V was clipped by 9 bases and J by 11 bases, with 31 bases between them. From germline, CDR1 is KGHDR and CDR2 SFDVKD. The CDR3 DNA sequence: TGTGCCACCGGTACTGGACGTAATTCCCGGGAACTAGAAGAGTACTTC. Its protein product is CATGTGRNSRELEEYF.

This clonotype was recorded at least ten times. This rearrangement joins TRBV29-1 to TRBJ2-3, with 11 bases aligning to TRBD2. In germline, CDR1 is SQVTM, CDR2 ANQGSEA. V was pared by 4 bases and J by 0 bases, with 12 bases of the junction left unmatched. This CDR3 spans 18 amino acids. The CDR3, as DNA: TGCAGCGTTGGTGGGACTAGCGGCCCCCAGGCTAGCACAGATACGCAGTATTTT. Protein sequence: CSVGGTSGPQASTDTQYF.

In this sample, this clonotype turned up many times. The J gene is TRBJ2-6, the V gene TRBV19; TRBD1 is a possible D gene (6 bases). V was shortened by 4 bases and J by 8 bases, with 12 bases between the two germline ends. The germline gives CDR1 LNHDA, CDR2 SQIVND (reference sequence). CDR3 size: 14 residues. CDR3 in DNA: TGTGCCAGTAGTACCCAGGGGACCTCCAACGTCCTGACTTTC. Protein: CASSTQGTSNVLTF.

This clonotype was observed at least ten times. The rearrangement uses TRBV7-6 and TRBJ2-5, with 8 bases matching TRBD2. V shed 8 bases and J 2 bases; nucleotides not matched to a gene: 7. Germline assignment: CDR1 SGHVS and CDR2 FNYEAQ. This CDR3 is built from 14 residues. The CDR3 coding sequence is TGTGCCAGCGCGCCGGGGGGGCCTCAAGAGACCCAGTACTTC. It translates to CASAPGGPQETQYF.

This clonotype was counted between two and nine times. The J gene is TRBJ2-1, the V gene TRBV12-3 or TRBV12-4, with D perhaps matching TRBD2 (7 bases). V shed 3 bases and J shed 6 bases, with 18 bases lying between them. The CDR3 runs 16 residues. The CDR3 DNA sequence: TGTGCCAGCAGTTTTCTACGAGGGGAGGGGGTCAATGAGCAGTTCTTC. Protein: CASSFLRGEGVNEQFF.

As for this clonotype: A much larger clone lies one base from this, so it may be a read error. V is TRBV2 and J is TRBJ1-2; 10 nucleotides line up with TRBD1. Losses at the gene ends were 7 bases for V and 5 bases for J; bases not matched to a gene: 7. This CDR3 spans 14 amino acids. Germline V CDR1 and CDR2: SNHLY, FYNNEI. This CDR3 is CASTGTGVEYGYTF. The CDR3 bases are TGTGCCAGCACGGGGACAGGGGTGGAGTATGGCTACACCTTC.

This chain links TRBV28 with TRBJ1-5; TRBD1 matches at 7 bases. Per germline, CDR1 MDHEN and CDR2 SYDVKM. The CDR3 has 13 amino acids. The V segment lost 6 bases and the J segment 6 bases; nucleotides outside the gene matches: 5. In nucleotides, the CDR3 is TGTGCCAGCAGAGACAGGGACGTTCAGCCCCAGCATTTT. Amino acids: CASRDRDVQPQHF.

CDR3 nucleotide sequence: TGCGCCAGCAGCCAAGATCAAGCCCGAAATGAGCAGTTCTTC. This translates into CASSQDQARNEQFF. This chain connects TRBV4-1 to TRBJ2-1; no reliable D call. CDR1 MGHRA and CDR2 YSYEKL come from the germline V gene. The V end was cut by 0 bases, the J end by 7 bases, with 10 bases between. The CDR3 extends over 14 amino acids.